This T cell receptor (beta chain) stems from a study of shared clonotypes between healthy human individuals. V gave up 5 bases and J gave up 6 bases; unmatched junction bases: 6. The CDR3 runs to 15 residues. CDR1 and CDR2 from the germline V gene are MNHEY and SMNVEV (reference sequence). Libraries were prepared by immunoSEQ multiplex PCR; TCRdb keeps only in-frame clonotypes and omits some of them. The table includes approximately 500,000 clones, 79% detected once. The genes are TRBV27 and TRBJ2-7; TRBD2 agrees at 14 bases. The sample consisted of PBMCs. This receptor was taken from a woman aged 40 to 50 in good health. Some clones in this sample may be carry-over from other donors' samples. CDR3 amino acids: CASSRTGLAGVEQYF. The CDR3 DNA reads TGTGCCAGCAGTAGGACGGGACTAGCGGGAGTCGAGCAGTACTTC.